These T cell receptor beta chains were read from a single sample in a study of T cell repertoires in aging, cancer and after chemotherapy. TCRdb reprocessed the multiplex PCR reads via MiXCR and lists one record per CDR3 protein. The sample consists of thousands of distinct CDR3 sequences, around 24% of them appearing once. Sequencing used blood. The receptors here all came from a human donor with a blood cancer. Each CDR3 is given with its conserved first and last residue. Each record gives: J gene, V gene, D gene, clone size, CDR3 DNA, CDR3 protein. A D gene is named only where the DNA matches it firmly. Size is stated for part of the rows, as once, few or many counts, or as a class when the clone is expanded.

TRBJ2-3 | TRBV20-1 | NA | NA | TGCAGTGCTAGGTCGCCCCTAAGCACAGATACGCAGTATTTT | CSARSPLSTDTQYF
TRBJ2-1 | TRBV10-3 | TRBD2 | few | TGTGCCATCAGTGAGCGGACTAGCGGTAGCTCCTACAATGAGCAGTTCTTC | CAISERTSGSSYNEQFF
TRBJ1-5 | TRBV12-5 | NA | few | TGTGCTAGTGGTTTCGGCGAAGGTCAGCCCCAGCATTTT | CASGFGEGQPQHF
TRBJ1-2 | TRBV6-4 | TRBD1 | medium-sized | TGTGCCAGCAGCGCCGAACCTACAGGGGGCGGCGGCTACACCTTC | CASSAEPTGGGGYTF
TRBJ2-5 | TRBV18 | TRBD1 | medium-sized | TGTGCCAGCTCAGGGACAGCGCAAGAGACCCAGTACTTC | CASSGTAQETQYF
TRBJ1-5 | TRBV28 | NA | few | TGTGCCAGCAGTCTGTACGCGCACAGGGCGGATGTTAATCAGCCCCAGCATTTT | CASSLYAHRADVNQPQHF
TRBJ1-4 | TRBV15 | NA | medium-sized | TGTGCCACCAGCTTTCGGCCCTCCCAGGGGAATGAAAAACTGTTTTTT | CATSFRPSQGNEKLFF
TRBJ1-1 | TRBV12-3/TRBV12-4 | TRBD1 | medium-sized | TGTGCCAGCAGGGACAGGTCGAACACTGAAGCTTTCTTT | CASRDRSNTEAFF
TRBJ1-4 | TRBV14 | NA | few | TGTGCCAGCGTTTTCCGAAGGCCTAATGAAAAACTGTTTTTT | CASVFRRPNEKLFF
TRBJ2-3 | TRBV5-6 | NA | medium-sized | TGTGCCAGCAGCTTAGGTGGGCGCCCAGATACGCAGTATTTT | CASSLGGRPDTQYF
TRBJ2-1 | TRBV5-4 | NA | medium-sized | TGTGCCAGCAGCCTCAGTAATGAGCAGTTCTTC | CASSLSNEQFF
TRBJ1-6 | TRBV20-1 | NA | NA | TGCAGTGCCCCGGCTGGGGGTGGTTCACCCCTCCACTTT | CSAPAGGGSPLHF
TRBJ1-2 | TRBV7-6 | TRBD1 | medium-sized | TGTGCCAGCAGCCTCACCCTCGGGACAGACGGCTACACCTTC | CASSLTLGTDGYTF
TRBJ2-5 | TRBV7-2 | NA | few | TGTGCCAGCAGCTTAGGCGTGGGTTCGGAGACCCAGTACTTC | CASSLGVGSETQYF
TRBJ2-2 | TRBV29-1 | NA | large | TGCAGCGCTGCCAGGGGCGGGACCGGGGAGCTGTTTTTT | CSAARGGTGELFF
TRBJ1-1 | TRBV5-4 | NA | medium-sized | TGTGCCAGCAGCCCGACAGGCATGACCACTGAAGCTTTCTTT | CASSPTGMTTEAFF
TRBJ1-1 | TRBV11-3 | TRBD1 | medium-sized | TGTGCCAGCAGCACTAGGGACAGGGTGAACACTGAAGCTTTCTTT | CASSTRDRVNTEAFF
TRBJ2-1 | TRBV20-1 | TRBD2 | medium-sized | TGCAGTGCTAGAGTCGGGACTAGCGGGGGCGATCAGTTCTTC | CSARVGTSGGDQFF
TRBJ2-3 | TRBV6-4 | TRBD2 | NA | TGTGCCAGCAGTAGCGGGGGGGCGGATACGCAGTATTTT | CASSSGGADTQYF
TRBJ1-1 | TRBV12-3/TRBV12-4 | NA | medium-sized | TGTGCCAGCAGTGGAGTGGGGAAAGCTTTCTTT | CASSGVGKAFF
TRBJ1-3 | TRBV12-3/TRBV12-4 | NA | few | TGTGCCAGCAGTCTCCGATATGGAAACACCATATATTTT | CASSLRYGNTIYF
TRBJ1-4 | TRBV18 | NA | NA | TGTGCCAGCTCACGAGCCAGACCCAAACTTAATGAAAAACTGTTTTTT | CASSRARPKLNEKLFF